A selection of T cell receptor beta chains follows, all from one sample in a study of CD8+ T cells in alopecia areata. TCRdb's copy holds only in-frame clones and misses some; the assay was immunoSEQ multiplex PCR. The data contain roughly 200,000 clones, about 53% of them singletons. The sample consisted of CD8+ T cells sorted from blood, taken at week 24, from a patient treated with tofacitinib. These receptor sequences come from a human donor with alopecia areata. The CDR3 runs from the conserved cysteine through the conserved F or W. The order of the fields is clone size, J gene, D gene, V gene, CDR3 protein, CDR3 DNA. D genes are given only for firm matches. Only some rows state a clone size, as once, few, many or a class for expanded clones.

>-|TRBJ2-3|TRBD2|TRBV7-3
CASSLGSGGPRDTQYF
TGTGCCAGCAGCTTAGGTAGCGGGGGGCCGCGTGATACGCAGTATTTT
>-|TRBJ2-7|-|TRBV10-2
CASSVGTFPYEQYF
TGCGCCAGCAGTGTAGGGACTTTCCCCTACGAGCAGTACTTC
>-|TRBJ2-3|-|TRBV5-1
CASSLGSTTDTQYF
TGCGCCAGCAGCTTGGGCAGCACCACAGATACGCAGTATTTT
>-|TRBJ1-1|TRBD1|TRBV9
CASSSGQGNTEAFF
TGTGCCAGCAGCTCGGGACAGGGGAACACTGAAGCTTTCTTT
>-|TRBJ1-5|-|TRBV7-8
CASSPRSDRNQPQHF
TGTGCCAGCAGCCCACGGTCCGACAGGAATCAGCCCCAGCATTTT
>few|TRBJ1-1|-|TRBV19
CASSDRTMNTEAFF
TGTGCCAGTAGTGACCGGACTATGAACACTGAAGCTTTCTTT
>-|TRBJ2-2|-|TRBV25-1
CASGPTGANTGELFF
TGTGCCAGCGGCCCGACAGGAGCGAACACCGGGGAGCTGTTTTTT
>few|TRBJ1-5|-|TRBV5-1
CASSFTPTHSNQPQHF
TGCGCCAGCAGCTTTACCCCGACCCATAGCAATCAGCCCCAGCATTTT
>-|TRBJ2-3|-|TRBV30
CAWSVGRGLDTQYF
TGTGCCTGGAGTGTCGGGCGGGGTCTGGATACGCAGTATTTT
>-|TRBJ2-6|-|TRBV7-6
CASASGANVLTF
TGTGCCAGCGCCTCTGGGGCCAACGTCCTGACTTTC
>-|TRBJ2-7|-|TRBV13
CASSPLGQGGHEQYF
TGTGCCAGCAGCCCACTCGGACAGGGAGGGCACGAGCAGTACTTC
>once|TRBJ2-3|-|TRBV6-5
CASSGGDTQYF
TGTGCCAGTTCAGGCGGGGATACGCAGTATTTT
>-|TRBJ2-6|-|TRBV25-1
CASSERAGSGANVLTF
TGTGCCAGCAGTGAACGGGCGGGTTCTGGGGCCAACGTCCTGACTTTC